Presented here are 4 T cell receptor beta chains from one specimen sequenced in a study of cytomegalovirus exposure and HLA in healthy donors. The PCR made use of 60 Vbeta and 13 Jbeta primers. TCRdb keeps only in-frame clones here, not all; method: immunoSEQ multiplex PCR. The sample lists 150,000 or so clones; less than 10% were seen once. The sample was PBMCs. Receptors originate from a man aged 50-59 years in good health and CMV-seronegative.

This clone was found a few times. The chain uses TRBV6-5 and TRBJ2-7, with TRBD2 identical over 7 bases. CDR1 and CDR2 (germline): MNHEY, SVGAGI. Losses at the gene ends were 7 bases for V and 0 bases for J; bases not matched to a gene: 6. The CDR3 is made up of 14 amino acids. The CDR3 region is CASKRDVGSYEQYF. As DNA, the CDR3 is TGTGCCAGCAAGCGGGACGTCGGCTCCTACGAGCAGTACTTC.

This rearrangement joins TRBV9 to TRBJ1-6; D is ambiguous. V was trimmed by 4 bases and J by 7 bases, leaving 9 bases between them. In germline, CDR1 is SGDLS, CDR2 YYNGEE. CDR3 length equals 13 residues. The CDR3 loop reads CASSSTGNSPLHF. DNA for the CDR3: TGTGCCAGCAGCTCAACGGGAAATTCACCCCTCCACTTT.

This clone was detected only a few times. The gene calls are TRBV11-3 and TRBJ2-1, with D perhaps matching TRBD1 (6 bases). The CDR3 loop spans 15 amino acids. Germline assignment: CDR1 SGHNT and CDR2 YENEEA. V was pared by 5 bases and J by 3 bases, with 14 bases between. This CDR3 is CASSVGDNHYNEQFF. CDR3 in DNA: TGTGCCAGCAGCGTAGGGGACAACCACTACAATGAGCAGTTCTTC.

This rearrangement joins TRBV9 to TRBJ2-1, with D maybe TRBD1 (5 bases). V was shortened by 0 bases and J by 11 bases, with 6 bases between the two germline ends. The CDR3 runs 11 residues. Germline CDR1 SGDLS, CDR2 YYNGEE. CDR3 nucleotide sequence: TGTGCCAGCAGCGTAGAGGGGAAGCAGTTCTTC. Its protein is CASSVEGKQFF.